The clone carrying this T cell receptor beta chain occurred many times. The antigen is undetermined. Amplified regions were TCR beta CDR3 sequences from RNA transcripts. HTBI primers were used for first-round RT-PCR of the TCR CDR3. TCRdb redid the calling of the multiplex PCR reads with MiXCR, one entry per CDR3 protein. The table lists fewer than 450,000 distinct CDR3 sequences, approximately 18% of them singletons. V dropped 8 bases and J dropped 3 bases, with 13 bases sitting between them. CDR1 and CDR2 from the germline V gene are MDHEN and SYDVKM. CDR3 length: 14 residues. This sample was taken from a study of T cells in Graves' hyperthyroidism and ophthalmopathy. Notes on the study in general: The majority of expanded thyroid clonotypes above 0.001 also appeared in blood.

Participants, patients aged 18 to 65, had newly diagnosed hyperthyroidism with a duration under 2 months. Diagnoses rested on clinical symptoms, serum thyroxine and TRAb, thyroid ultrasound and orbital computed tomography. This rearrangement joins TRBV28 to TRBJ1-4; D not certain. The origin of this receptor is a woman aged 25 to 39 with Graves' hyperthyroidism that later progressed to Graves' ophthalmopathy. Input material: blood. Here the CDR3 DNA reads TGTGCCAGCGGGGAGTTAGCCGCTAATGAAAAACTGTTTTTT. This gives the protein CASGELAANEKLFF.